Shown below are 13 T cell receptor beta chains from a single sample sequenced in a study of blood T cell repertoires in COVID-19. Using immunoSEQ multiplex PCR, the repertoire was profiled, and TCRdb retains in-frame clones only, with some absent. Among about 140,000 clones listed, 82% were seen once. The sequenced sample was peripheral blood. These receptors originate from a woman over 75 with acute or convalescent COVID-19.

To note about this clone: Other DNA sequences from this sample encode an identical CDR3 as well. The chain carries TRBV30 and TRBJ1-2; TRBD1 aligns across 7 bases. Per the germline V gene, CDR1 is GTSNPN and CDR2 is SVGIG (reference sequence). Trimming at V came to 4 bases and at J to 4 bases, leaving 3 bases not matched to a gene. The CDR3 is 12 residues long. The CDR3 bases are TGTGCCTGGACCCCAGGGGGCTATGGCTACACCTTC. It specifies CAWTPGGYGYTF.

This chain joins TRBV11-2 and TRBJ2-1, with 10 nucleotides matching TRBD2. This CDR3 is built from 16 residues. CDR1 and CDR2 (germline): SGHAT, FQNNGV. V dropped 4 bases and J dropped 5; count of bases not matched to a gene: 8. The DNA for the CDR3 is TGTGCCAGCAGCTCACGGACTAGCGGAGCCCACAATGAGCAGTTCTTC. Amino acids: CASSSRTSGAHNEQFF.

The chain combines TRBV5-1 with TRBJ1-1; no clear D. Trimming pared 3 bases from V and 8 bases from J, leaving 14 bases between. The germline CDR1 and CDR2 sequences are SGHRS and YFSETQ. The CDR3 is 13 residues long. CDR3 loop: CASSYGSPREAFF. CDR3 nucleotides: TGCGCCAGCAGCTACGGGTCCCCAAGGGAAGCTTTCTTT.

The chain combines TRBV5-1 with TRBJ2-5, with 8 bases fitting TRBD2. The CDR3 consists of 16 residues. Germline V gives CDR1 SGHRS, CDR2 YFSETQ. Trimming took 4 bases from V and 5 from J; bases not matched to a gene: 13. DNA of the CDR3: TGCGCCAGCAGCCTTCGGGCGCCGGGAGGGGGGGAGACCCAGTACTTC. This sequence encodes CASSLRAPGGGETQYF.

The rearrangement links TRBV19 to TRBJ1-5, with TRBD1 matching over 9 bases. Germline CDR1 is LNHDA and CDR2 is SQIVND (reference sequence). V dropped 5 bases and J dropped 7; count of bases not matched to a gene: 9. The CDR3 contains 15 residues. The CDR3 region is CASSSGQGAGQPQHF. The CDR3 bases are TGTGCCAGTAGTTCGGGACAGGGAGCAGGGCAGCCCCAGCATTTT.

The V gene is TRBV7-9, the J gene TRBJ1-2; D remains ambiguous. Germline V gene lookup returns CDR1 SEHNR and CDR2 FQNEAQ (reference sequence). The CDR3 sequence is 13 residues long. Trimming took 8 bases from V and 7 from J, leaving 17 bases between them. This chain's CDR3 is CASQRDLTAGYTF. CDR3 sequence (DNA): TGTGCCAGCCAGAGGGATTTAACGGCTGGCTACACCTTC.

The chain couples TRBV10-3 to TRBJ2-2, with D uncertain. Germline values: CDR1 ENHRY, CDR2 SYGVKD. The V and J ends lost 7 bases and 4 bases respectively, with 19 bases between them. This CDR3 comprises 16 residues. CDR3 protein: CAITRGWISGTGELFF. CDR3 bases: TGTGCCATCACGAGAGGATGGATTTCGGGCACCGGGGAGCTGTTTTTT.

The chain couples TRBV2 to TRBJ2-7; 7 bases are a match to TRBD2. V lost 6 bases, J lost 4 bases, and 6 bases stayed unmatched. This CDR3 contains 13 residues. CDR1 is SNHLY and CDR2 is FYNNEI in the germline V gene. CDR3 loop: CASRRDYSYEQYF. The CDR3 DNA sequence: TGTGCCAGCAGGAGGGACTATAGTTACGAGCAGTACTTC.

V gene TRBV25-1 combines with J gene TRBJ1-1; D remains ambiguous. Looked up from germline, CDR1 is MGHDK and CDR2 is SYGVNS. The CDR3 consists of 11 residues. V gave up 4 bases and J gave up 11 bases, with 11 bases separating them. The CDR3: CASSVSSRAFF. CDR3 nucleotide sequence: TGTGCCAGCAGTGTGTCAAGTCGGGCTTTCTTT. The variable domain in full, with the rest retrieved from reference TRBV25-1 and TRBJ1-1, is EADIYQTPRYLVIGTGKKITLECSQTMGHDKMYWYQQDPGMELHLIHYSYGVNSTEKGDLSSESTVSRIRTEHFPLTLESARPSHTSQYLCASSVSSRAFFGQGTRLTVV.

This clone was seen a single time. The rearrangement uses TRBV9 and TRBJ1-1; D is undetermined. This CDR3 region has 11 residues. Trimming stripped 4 bases from V and 1 base from J, with 2 bases between. Germline V gene sequence: CDR1 SGDLS, CDR2 YYNGEE. For the CDR3, the DNA is TGTGCCAGCAGCCGGAACACTGAAGCTTTCTTT. Protein sequence: CASSRNTEAFF.

In its sample, this clone was seen once. This chain connects TRBV5-1 to TRBJ2-5, with D maybe TRBD2 (6 bases). Per the germline V gene, CDR1 is SGHRS and CDR2 is YFSETQ. V was pared by 2 bases and J by 3 bases, with 11 bases between. CDR3 length equals 14 residues. CDR3 nucleotides: TGCGCCAGCAGCTTCGGACTATTCGAAGAGACCCAGTACTTC. Amino acids: CASSFGLFEETQYF.

The CDR3 DNA reads TGTGCCTGGAGTCCCGATCGGGACACTTATCAGCCCCAGCATTTT. It codes for CAWSPDRDTYQPQHF. This chain links TRBV30 with TRBJ1-5, with D possibly matching TRBD1 (6 bases). Germline V gene sequence: CDR1 GTSNPN, CDR2 SVGIG (reference sequence). V lost 2 bases, J lost 5 bases, and 16 bases lay in between. This CDR3 contains 15 residues.

This chain joins TRBV3-1 (or the pseudogene TRBV3-2) and TRBJ1-1; D ambiguous. Germline V gives CDR1 LGHDT, CDR2 YNNKEL (reference sequence). V lost 0 bases to trimming and J lost 3 bases, with 8 bases between them. The CDR3 spans 14 residues. The CDR3 loop reads CASSQDSRHTEAFF. The CDR3 DNA sequence: TGTGCCAGCAGCCAAGATTCGAGGCACACTGAAGCTTTCTTT.